The 15 T cell receptor beta chains presented below share a single source sample, sequenced in a study of T-cell memory formation after mild COVID-19. MiXCR, applied by TCRdb to the 5' RACE reads, yields one record per CDR3 protein. Seen here are approximately 290,000 distinct CDR3 sequences, approximately 7.6% observed once, and the top ten hold about 22%. Sequencing was done on a sample of PBMCs or a T cell subset sorted from them (not recorded which). These receptors were taken from a man between 18 and 35 years old who had mild COVID-19 (a few samples of this study predate the infection). Cell type and time point are not known.

V is TRBV6-2 or TRBV6-3 and J is TRBJ2-7, with TRBD1 identical over 9 bases. Germline CDR1 MNHEY, CDR2 SVGEGT. CDR3 length equals 14 residues. J lost 3 bases, V lost 2 bases, and 2 bases had no gene match. This CDR3 is CASSYGTGYYEQYV. CDR3 DNA: TGTGCCAGCAGTTACGGGACAGGGTACTACGAGCAGTACGTC.

CDR3 amino acids: CASSRQEGLYNEQFF. The CDR3 nucleotides are TGCGCCAGCAGCCGGCAGGAAGGACTCTACAATGAGCAGTTCTTC. The chain uses TRBV4-3 and TRBJ2-1; perhaps TRBD2 as D (5 bases). This CDR3 has 15 residues. Between the trimmed V and J ends, which lost 4 bases and 3 bases, there was a span of 13 bases. Germline V gene data show CDR1 as LGHNA and CDR2 as YSLEER.

A single count supports this clonotype. The rearrangement joins TRBV10-3 to TRBJ1-6; 10 bases fit TRBD1. In germline, CDR1 is ENHRY, CDR2 SYGVKD. CDR3 length: 14 amino acids. V dropped 7 bases and J dropped 7; count of bases not matched to a gene: 4. The CDR3 protein is CAITPGQGNSPLHF. The DNA for the CDR3 is TGTGCCATCACCCCGGGACAGGGGAATTCACCCCTCCACTTT.

This clonotype has more than one count but fewer than ten. This chain links TRBV28 with TRBJ1-2; D unclear. Germline CDR1 and CDR2: MDHEN and SYDVKM. CDR3 length: 11 amino acids. V lost 2 bases, J lost 7 bases, and 5 bases lay in between. The CDR3: CASSLMGGYTF. The CDR3 region has the DNA TGTGCCAGCAGTTTAATGGGTGGCTACACCTTC.

This clonotype was counted many times. This sequence joins TRBV12-3 or TRBV12-4 and TRBJ1-6, with D uncertain. V lost 6 bases, J lost 8 bases, and 11 bases lay in between. CDR3 size: 13 residues. The CDR3 region is CASSYRLDSPLHF. The DNA for the CDR3 is TGTGCCAGCAGCTACCGGTTGGATTCACCCCTCCACTTT.

J is TRBJ1-2 and V is TRBV15, with TRBD1 identical over 8 bases. Looked up from germline, CDR1 is LNHNV and CDR2 is YYDKDF (reference sequence). V shed 5 bases, J shed 5 bases, and the junction held 10 bases outside the gene matches. The CDR3 extends over 15 amino acids. In DNA, the CDR3 is TGTGCCACCAGCGGTTTCGACAGGGGAGATTATGGCTACACCTTC. Its translation: CATSGFDRGDYGYTF. Using reference TRBV15 and TRBJ1-2 for the parts outside the CDR3, the full variable domain is DAMVIQNPRYQVTQFGKPVTLSCSQTLNHNVMYWYQQKSSQAPKLLFHYYDKDFNNEADTPDNFQSRRPNTSFCFLDIRSPGLGDTAMYLCATSGFDRGDYGYTFGSGTRLTVV.

The chain recombines TRBV5-6 with TRBJ1-2; 7 positions match TRBD1. CDR3 length: 15 amino acids. The V gene's germline CDR1 is SGHDT and CDR2 YYEEEE. J gave up 0 bases and V 2 bases, and 4 bases lay outside the gene matches. The CDR3 DNA is TGTGCCAGCAGCTTTGGACAGGCACCTAACTATGGCTACACCTTC. Its protein is CASSFGQAPNYGYTF.

The rearrangement uses TRBV27 and TRBJ1-1; D unclear. V was shortened by 3 bases and J by 3 bases, with 8 bases between the two germline ends. Germline V gives CDR1 MNHEY, CDR2 SMNVEV (reference sequence). This CDR3 contains 13 residues. The CDR3 DNA reads as TGTGCCAGCAGTTTTGTCAGAGACACTGAAGCTTTCTTT. Amino acid sequence: CASSFVRDTEAFF.

There are a few counts of this clonotype. The chain joins TRBV6-6 to TRBJ2-2; D uncertain. V lost 0 bases to trimming and J lost 3 bases, with 8 bases between them. CDR1 MNHNY and CDR2 SVGAGI come from the germline V gene (reference sequence). This CDR3 has 15 residues. For the CDR3, the DNA is TGTGCCAGCAGTTACTCGATCCAGGACACCGGGGAGCTGTTTTTT. Translated, it gives CASSYSIQDTGELFF.

This clonotype was detected ten times or more. The genes are TRBV6-6 and TRBJ2-1, with D hard to call. CDR3 length: 17 amino acids. Germline V lookup: CDR1 MNHNY, CDR2 SVGAGI (reference sequence). V was trimmed by 0 bases and J by 3 bases, leaving 15 bases between them. CDR3 bases: TGTGCCAGCAGTTACTCCCTTCAGAGGCCGGACTACAATGAGCAGTTCTTC. Encoded protein: CASSYSLQRPDYNEQFF.

This clonotype occurred a few times. The chain carries TRBV4-2 and TRBJ1-2; D is possibly TRBD1 (6 bases). With 0 bases removed from V and 4 bases from J, the gap between germline ends came to 12 bases. The germline CDR1 and CDR2 sequences are LGHNA and YNFKEQ. This CDR3 has 15 residues. The CDR3, as DNA: TGTGCCAGCAGCCAAGATTGGGGGGCCTCCTATGGCTACACCTTC. This translates into CASSQDWGASYGYTF.

This clonotype was seen a few times. The chain uses TRBV6-6 and TRBJ1-2; D is undetermined. The CDR3 consists of 11 residues. V lost 8 bases, J lost 4 bases, and 8 bases lay in between. CDR1 and CDR2 from the germline V gene are MNHNY and SVGAGI (reference sequence). In DNA, the CDR3 is TGTGCCAGCTCAGAAGTCTATGGCTACACCTTC. Protein product: CASSEVYGYTF.

The V call is TRBV7-2, the J call TRBJ1-4, with D maybe TRBD1 (5 bases). The length of the CDR3 is 12 residues. Deletions cut 1 base from V and 10 bases from J, with 7 bases between. Per the germline V gene, CDR1 is SGHTA and CDR2 is FQGNSA. The CDR3 is CASSLDRRKLFF. The CDR3 region has the DNA TGTGCCAGCAGCTTAGACAGGAGAAAACTGTTTTTT.

The chain couples TRBV18 to TRBJ2-7; TRBD2 might be the D (7 bases). In germline, CDR1 is KGHSH, CDR2 LQKENI. V was shortened by 4 bases and J by 2 bases, with 12 bases between the two germline ends. The CDR3 sequence is 14 residues long. The CDR3 is CASSRGGGTYEQYV. The CDR3 nucleotides are TGTGCCAGCTCACGAGGGGGGGGGACCTACGAGCAGTACGTC.

V gene TRBV4-3 combines with J gene TRBJ1-1; D is perhaps TRBD1 (6 bases). Trimming took 2 bases from V and 5 from J, leaving 15 bases between them. Germline CDR1 is LGHNA and CDR2 is YSLEER. This CDR3 is built from 15 residues. In DNA, the CDR3 is TGCGCCAGCAGCCAAAAGTCCGGGGGGCGAACTGAAGCTTTCTTT. Translating gives CASSQKSGGRTEAFF.